The entry below describes one T cell receptor beta chain. This record belongs to a study of control samples from healthy donors and cancer patients. Trimming took 2 bases from V and 2 from J, leaving 11 bases between them. This CDR3 is 15 amino acids long. Germline CDR1 reads MGHRA; CDR2 reads YSYEKL. The method was immunoSEQ multiplex PCR; TCRdb's version includes in-frame clones alone and lacks a portion of them. The sample carries roughly 100,000 clones, around 89% recorded once. This chain connects TRBV4-1 to TRBJ2-3, with no clear D. This receptor was identified in a man aged 25 to 45 in good health. Sequencing input: blood. The DNA for the CDR3 is TGCGCCAGCAGCCAATTCGCGCCCTCCACAGATACGCAGTATTTT. Its protein is CASSQFAPSTDTQYF.